A selection of T cell receptor beta chains follows, all from one sample in a study of T cell responses to AZD1222 COVID-19 vaccine. The repertoire was sequenced with immunoSEQ multiplex PCR; TCRdb's copy has only in-frame clones and lacks some. The data contain under 95,000 clones, about nine tenths of them singletons. Sequenced here: peripheral blood, sampled on day 0 of AZD1222 vaccination. The source of these receptors is an adult in good health. Both conserved end residues are trimmed from each CDR3. Fields, in order: D gene, J gene, clone size, CDR3 length, V gene, CDR3 protein. The D gene is left open where the match is weak. For some rows the clone size is stated as once, few or many, or as a class when expanded; others skip it.

>TRBD1|TRBJ1-5|-|12|TRBV6-5
ASSYRSGTEPQH
>-|TRBJ2-5|-|13|TRBV5-1
ASRSLSGHQETQY
>-|TRBJ1-1|-|11|TRBV19
ASSFTMNTEAF
>TRBD2|TRBJ2-3|-|13|TRBV12-5
ASGAPAGGTDTQY
>-|TRBJ1-3|-|14|TRBV9
ASSPILSNAGNTIY
>-|TRBJ2-7|-|12|TRBV3-1/TRBV3-2
ASSQSSQTYEQY
>-|TRBJ1-4|-|15|TRBV11-2
ASSLPNLKGTNEKLF
>TRBD1|TRBJ2-5|once|13|TRBV15
ATSREGQGDETQY
>TRBD1|TRBJ1-1|-|11|TRBV27
ASSRQGQTEAF
>-|TRBJ1-3|-|14|TRBV4-2
ASSQAGQDVGNTIY
>TRBD1|TRBJ1-4|few|12|TRBV6-5
ASSRGTVNEKLF
>-|TRBJ1-4|once|11|TRBV12-3/TRBV12-4
ASSRGRNEKLF
>-|TRBJ2-5|-|15|TRBV3-1/TRBV3-2
ASSQMASLVGQETQY
>TRBD1|TRBJ1-2|-|11|TRBV7-9
ASSPTGVRGYT
>TRBD1|TRBJ2-3|-|15|TRBV10-3
AIRDRDRGGRTDTQY
>TRBD2|TRBJ2-1|-|14|TRBV11-2
ASSNLAGGPYNEQF
>TRBD2|TRBJ2-7|-|13|TRBV6-5
ASRTLAGGPDEQY
>-|TRBJ1-2|-|12|TRBV9
ASSVGGGDYGYT
>-|TRBJ1-4|-|16|TRBV18
ASSERGQSTGWGEKLF
>-|TRBJ2-7|-|10|TRBV28
ASSSRSYEQY
>-|TRBJ1-2|-|12|TRBV6-5
ASSYSRRNYGYT
>-|TRBJ1-1|-|14|TRBV6-5
ASSSFTGQPNTEAF
>-|TRBJ1-4|-|9|TRBV20-1
SGLLGEKLF
>-|TRBJ2-1|-|9|TRBV5-8
ASSLGPEQF
>-|TRBJ1-5|-|12|TRBV19
ASSLGYGNQPQH
>TRBD1|TRBJ1-6|-|13|TRBV7-9
ASSSGQYYNSPLH
>-|TRBJ1-1|-|12|TRBV11-2
ASSLQGGRTEAF
>-|TRBJ2-6|-|14|TRBV5-1
ASSLPGGSGANVLT
>TRBD2|TRBJ2-3|-|14|TRBV7-3
ASSPQASGGADTQY
>-|TRBJ1-4|-|14|TRBV7-9
ASSSGIIPGDEKLF
>TRBD2|TRBJ2-1|-|14|TRBV19
ASSPSWASGIIEQF
>-|TRBJ1-2|few|9|TRBV25-1
ASSWGYGYT
>TRBD2|TRBJ2-1|-|14|TRBV9
ASSFPSGGAYNEQF
>TRBD2|TRBJ2-1|-|10|TRBV7-2
ASSLGAGPKF
>-|TRBJ1-5|once|13|TRBV19
ASSIAGRGNQPQH
>TRBD2|TRBJ2-1|few|13|TRBV6-5
ASHPGTSGSNEQF
>-|TRBJ2-7|-|10|TRBV7-8
ASSPDSVEQY
>-|TRBJ1-1|-|12|TRBV6-5
ASSYDRRSAEAF
>-|TRBJ1-1|-|12|TRBV30
AWSSLRGRTEAF
>-|TRBJ1-1|-|12|TRBV15
ATSRDLMNTEAF
>-|TRBJ2-2|few|14|TRBV3-1/TRBV3-2
ASSQDVTELTGELF
>-|TRBJ1-4|-|16|TRBV7-9
ASSFRPGRNSTNEKLF
>-|TRBJ1-6|-|11|TRBV6-1
ASSDKVNSPLH
>-|TRBJ2-3|-|11|TRBV14
ASSQVSSDTQY
>-|TRBJ1-1|-|11|TRBV5-1
ASSLGVNTEAF